These 16 T cell receptor beta chains were sequenced from one sample in a study of T cell repertoires in cytomegalovirus infection. No antigen has been identified for these receptors. A single record per CDR3 protein comes from TCRdb applying MiXCR to the reads. Among approximately 730,000 distinct CDR3 sequences listed, under 35% were seen once. Here the sequenced sample was cultured CD8+ T cells from PBMCs, taken from culture after CMV antigen stimulation. The receptors shown here come from a human donor in good health (CMV status not recorded). Some clones in this sample may be carry-over from other donors' samples.

This clonotype was seen only a few times. The CDR3 loop reads CASSQRTPQETQYF. The CDR3 coding sequence is TGTGCCAGCAGCCAACGGACACCACAAGAGACCCAGTACTTC. The V and J genes are TRBV3-1 and TRBJ2-5, with D possibly matching TRBD1 (5 bases). The germline gives CDR1 LGHDT, CDR2 YNNKEL (reference sequence). The V end was cut by 2 bases, the J end by 2 bases, with 9 bases between. The CDR3 is 14 residues long.

Points on this clonotype: The junction shows a germline mismatch at one end, possibly a read error. The chain links TRBV3-1 to TRBJ1-2; the D is unclear. The CDR3 loop spans 13 amino acids. Per the germline V gene, CDR1 is LGHDT and CDR2 is YNNKEL (reference sequence). The CDR3 sequence is CASSQVGAYSYTF. In nucleotides, the CDR3 is TGTGCCAGCAGCCAAGTCGGAGCCTATAGCTACACCTTC.

In this sample, this clonotype turned up a few times. This chain uses TRBV12-3 or TRBV12-4 with TRBJ2-7; possibly TRBD1 for D (6 bases). Trimming removed 5 bases from V and 4 bases from J, with 21 bases in between. The CDR3 length is 16 residues. The CDR3 region has the DNA TGTGCCAGCAGTCTCCTCCCAGGGCAGGGGATTTACGAGCAGTACTTC. Residues: CASSLLPGQGIYEQYF.

The sample holds a few counts of this clonotype. The chain links TRBV7-9 to TRBJ1-5; no clear D gene. Trimming left V 0 bases short and J 3 bases short, with 6 bases between. Germline assignment: CDR1 SEHNR and CDR2 FQNEAQ (reference sequence). The CDR3 consists of 14 residues. The CDR3 region has the DNA TGTGCCAGCAGCTTAGCACAACCCAATCAGCCCCAGCATTTT. Amino acid sequence: CASSLAQPNQPQHF.

The chain links TRBV7-9 to TRBJ1-1; D might be TRBD1 (5 bases). The V end was cut by 5 bases, the J end by 3 bases, with 13 bases between. Germline-derived CDR1 and CDR2 are SEHNR and FQNEAQ (reference sequence). The length of the CDR3 is 14 residues. DNA of the CDR3: TGTGCCAGCAGCCCGAGACAGAGAGACACTGAAGCTTTCTTT. Translated: CASSPRQRDTEAFF.

This rearrangement joins TRBV28 to TRBJ2-5; the D is unclear. V was cut by 2 bases and J by 5 bases, with 9 bases left in between. This CDR3 is 13 amino acids long. CDR1 is MDHEN, CDR2 SYDVKM, per germline. The CDR3 sequence is CASSLERRETQYF. As DNA, the CDR3 is TGTGCCAGCAGTTTAGAACGACGGGAGACCCAGTACTTC.

In this sample, this clonotype turned up many times. J is TRBJ1-2 and V is TRBV7-9, with TRBD1 identical over 9 bases. This CDR3 spans 16 amino acids. Per germline, CDR1 SEHNR and CDR2 FQNEAQ (reference sequence). Trimming cost V 4 bases and J 0 bases; bases outside gene matches: 6. The CDR3 reads CASSYPGQGPNYGYTF. In DNA form, the CDR3 reads TGTGCCAGCAGCTATCCGGGACAGGGTCCTAACTATGGCTACACCTTC.

The chain is built from TRBV7-6 and TRBJ1-2, with D maybe TRBD1 (5 bases). Trimming stripped 4 bases from V and 2 bases from J, with 14 bases between. There are 15 residues in the CDR3. Germline loops: CDR1 SGHVS, CDR2 FNYEAQ. The CDR3 protein is CASSSLRGTNYGYTF. The DNA for the CDR3 is TGTGCCAGCAGCTCCCTCCGAGGGACGAACTATGGCTACACCTTC.

This rearrangement joins TRBV7-6 to TRBJ2-7, with a possible D match to TRBD1 (5 bases). This CDR3 contains 11 residues. CDR1 is SGHVS and CDR2 is FNYEAQ in the germline V gene. CDR3 in amino acids: CDRAGYYEQYV. The CDR3 nucleotides are TGTGACCGGGCAGGGTACTACGAGCAGTACGTC.

This clonotype was observed many times. The rearrangement uses TRBV6-6 and TRBJ1-5; no clear D. Germline V gene sequence: CDR1 MNHNY, CDR2 SVGAGI (reference sequence). Deletions cut 9 bases from V and 3 bases from J, with 18 bases between. This CDR3 is built from 15 residues. The CDR3 coding sequence is TGTGCCAGTCAGGTCCTGGTCGACTTCAATCAGCCCCAGCATTTT. Residues: CASQVLVDFNQPQHF.

This clonotype was recorded at least ten times. The genes are TRBV7-2 and TRBJ1-2; D gene ambiguous. CDR1 and CDR2 from the germline V gene are SGHTA and FQGNSA. The CDR3 covers 14 residues. The V end lost 5 bases, the J end lost 4 bases, and 14 bases lay between the germline ends. The CDR3 region is CASSPEGVAYGYTF. DNA of the CDR3: TGTGCCAGCAGCCCGGAGGGCGTAGCCTATGGCTACACCTTC.

This clonotype was detected only a few times. The chain joins TRBV6-2 or TRBV6-3 to TRBJ2-1; 12 nucleotides align to TRBD1. J lost 9 bases, V lost 6 bases, and 9 bases had no gene match. The CDR3 sequence is 15 residues long. Germline loops: CDR1 MNHEY, CDR2 SVGEGT. The CDR3 sequence: CASSHPGQGASEQFF. CDR3 in DNA: TGTGCCAGCAGCCACCCGGGACAGGGGGCCAGTGAGCAGTTCTTC.

This chain connects TRBV12-3 or TRBV12-4 to TRBJ1-1; tentative D call: TRBD1 (6 bases). The V gene lost 5 bases and the J gene lost 11 bases, with 15 bases spanning the gap. There are 12 residues in the CDR3. CDR3: CASSGQSPEAFF. In DNA, the CDR3 is TGTGCCAGCAGTGGACAGTCCCCCGAGGCTTTCTTT.

This rearrangement joins TRBV7-2 to TRBJ2-1, with 11 positions matching TRBD2. This CDR3 is 15 amino acids long. V was pared by 4 bases and J by 7 bases, with 6 bases of the junction left unmatched. Germline lookup yields CDR1 SGHTA and CDR2 FQGNSA. The CDR3 reads CASSSSGGTLNEQFF. DNA for the CDR3: TGTGCCAGCAGCTCTAGCGGGGGGACCCTGAATGAGCAGTTCTTC.

This clonotype was observed a few times. The rearrangement uses TRBV29-1 and TRBJ2-7; 11 bases match TRBD1. The germline CDR1 and CDR2 sequences are SQVTM and ANQGSEA. With 6 bases clipped from V and 2 bases from J, the junction kept 6 bases outside the gene matches. The CDR3 has 14 amino acids. CDR3 residues: CSVEGTGGTYEQYF. The CDR3 DNA reads as TGCAGCGTGGAGGGGACAGGGGGGACCTACGAGCAGTACTTC.

This clonotype was seen more than once but under ten times. The chain links TRBV7-9 to TRBJ2-1, with 10 bases fitting TRBD2. The CDR3 has 15 residues. Germline V gene data show CDR1 as SEHNR and CDR2 as FQNEAQ (reference sequence). V trimming: 5 bases; J trimming: 5 bases; junction bases outside the gene matches: 6. DNA of the CDR3: TGTGCCAGCAGCATCCCTAGCGGGGGCAACAATGAGCAGTTCTTC. It is translated as CASSIPSGGNNEQFF.